The 12 T cell receptor beta chains below come from one sample, sequenced in a study of T cells in Graves' hyperthyroidism and ophthalmopathy. TCR beta CDR3 sequences were amplified from RNA transcripts. The HTBI set primed first-round TCR CDR3 RT-PCR. TCRdb redid the calling of the multiplex PCR reads with MiXCR, one entry per CDR3 protein. The sample has hundreds of thousands of distinct CDR3 sequences; more than 20% are singletons. The sequencing sample was made of blood. The receptors here all came from a young man with Graves' ophthalmopathy.

In its sample, this clonotype was seen a few times. This chain uses TRBV7-8 with TRBJ2-7; 8 bases line up with TRBD1. V gave up 4 bases and J gave up 2 bases; unmatched junction bases: 7. Germline V gene lookup returns CDR1 SGHVS and CDR2 FQNEAQ. The CDR3 sequence is 15 residues long. The CDR3 nucleotides are TGTGCCAGCAGCTCCCCGGGACAGGACACCTACGAGCAGTACTTC. Amino acid sequence: CASSSPGQDTYEQYF. Filled out from reference TRBV7-8 and TRBJ2-7, the complete variable domain reads GAGVSQSPRYKVAKRGQDVALRCDPISGHVSLFWYQQALGQGPEFLTYFQNEAQLDKSGLPSDRFFAERPEGSVSTLKIQRTQQEDSAVYLCASSSPGQDTYEQYFGPGTRLTVT.

The chain combines TRBV7-6 with TRBJ2-1; D perhaps matches TRBD2 (6 bases). Germline lookup yields CDR1 SGHVS and CDR2 FNYEAQ. V gave up 5 bases and J gave up 0 bases, with 14 bases separating them. There are 16 residues in the CDR3. The CDR3 DNA sequence: TGTGCCAGCAGCCAGGGCCAGGGAGGCTCCTACAATGAGCAGTTCTTC. Protein: CASSQGQGGSYNEQFF.

The genes are TRBV20-1 and TRBJ2-7; D remains unclear. Trimming took 6 bases from V and 3 from J, leaving 15 bases between them. This CDR3 is built from 13 residues. CDR1 and CDR2 from the germline V gene are DFQATT and SNEGSKA (reference sequence). The CDR3 region is CSAVDRANYEQYF. The DNA for the CDR3 is TGCAGTGCGGTCGATAGGGCGAACTACGAGCAGTACTTC.

This clonotype was recorded a few times. The chain couples TRBV7-9 to TRBJ1-2; 12 bases map to TRBD1. V trimming: 5 bases; J trimming: 2 bases; junction bases outside the gene matches: 9. Germline values: CDR1 SEHNR, CDR2 FQNEAQ (reference sequence). The CDR3 length is 17 residues. This CDR3 is CASSRGAGTGGNYGYTF. CDR3 in DNA: TGTGCCAGCAGCCGCGGTGCCGGGACAGGGGGCAACTATGGCTACACCTTC. Full variable domain (missing parts from reference TRBV7-9 and TRBJ1-2): DTGVSQNPRHKITKRGQNVTFRCDPISEHNRLYWYRQTLGQGPEFLTYFQNEAQLEKSRLLSDRFSAERPKGSFSTLEIQRTEQGDSAMYLCASSRGAGTGGNYGYTFGSGTRLTVV.

The chain links TRBV7-9 to TRBJ1-5; TRBD1 aligns across 7 bases. Germline V gene data show CDR1 as SEHNR and CDR2 as FQNEAQ (reference sequence). V shed 4 bases, J shed 6 bases, and the junction held 9 bases outside the gene matches. This CDR3 region has 15 residues. This chain's CDR3 is CASSSSTGLGQPQHF. The CDR3 nucleotides read TGTGCCAGCAGCTCCTCGACAGGGTTAGGTCAGCCCCAGCATTTT.

The chain links TRBV20-1 to TRBJ1-4, with 7 bases fitting TRBD1. The CDR3 length is 13 residues. Trimming removed 0 bases from V and 8 bases from J; junction bases left unmatched: 3. CDR1 is DFQATT and CDR2 is SNEGSKA in the germline V gene (reference sequence). CDR3 protein: CSARDTGEEKLFF. DNA for the CDR3: TGCAGTGCTAGAGATACAGGGGAGGAAAAACTGTTTTTT.

Ten or more counts support this clonotype. This chain links TRBV2 with TRBJ2-4, with 8 bases that match TRBD2. CDR1 is SNHLY, CDR2 FYNNEI, per germline. Unmatched junction bases numbered 14, after V lost 4 bases and J lost 3 bases. This CDR3 is 18 amino acids long. Written as DNA, the CDR3 is TGTGCCAGCAGTGCCAATCGGGGGGGGCCAGTGGACAAAAACATTCAGTACTTC. It translates to CASSANRGGPVDKNIQYF.

This clonotype showed up just a few times. The chain couples TRBV7-9 to TRBJ2-3; tentative D call: TRBD2 (6 bases). The length of the CDR3 is 14 residues. The germline V and J ends were trimmed by 3 bases and 2 bases, with 9 bases remaining between them. Germline CDR1 SEHNR, CDR2 FQNEAQ (reference sequence). The CDR3 DNA sequence: TGTGCCAGCAGCTTTCCTAGCGCCACAGATACGCAGTATTTT. Translation gives CASSFPSATDTQYF.

This clonotype was counted ten times or more. The J gene is TRBJ2-7, the V gene TRBV3-1; 10 bases map to TRBD1. Germline trimming cut 4 bases from V and 7 bases from J; bases unmatched to any gene: 10. Per germline, CDR1 LGHDT and CDR2 YNNKEL (reference sequence). The length of the CDR3 is 15 residues. The DNA for the CDR3 is TGTGCCAGCAGCCGCTGGGACAGGGGAAAGTATGAGCAGTACTTC. Amino acid sequence: CASSRWDRGKYEQYF.

The rearrangement links TRBV6-5 to TRBJ2-2; 8 nucleotides agree with TRBD2. CDR1 MNHEY and CDR2 SVGAGI come from the germline V gene. This CDR3 spans 14 amino acids. Losses at the gene ends were 2 bases for V and 5 bases for J; bases not matched to a gene: 1. CDR3 sequence reads: CASSYQRETGELFF. The CDR3 DNA sequence: TGTGCCAGCAGTTACCAGCGGGAGACCGGGGAGCTGTTTTTT.

The chain is built from TRBV5-6 and TRBJ2-7; D is undetermined. The CDR3 totals 16 residues. The ends were cut back, 0 bases at V and 6 bases at J, with 19 bases in the middle. Germline V gene sequence: CDR1 SGHDT, CDR2 YYEEEE. The CDR3 nucleotides are TGTGCCAGCAGCTTGGGGCCTCCTAGGACGGCGGCCGAGCAGTACTTC. Its protein is CASSLGPPRTAAEQYF. Full variable domain (missing parts from reference TRBV5-6 and TRBJ2-7): DAGVTQSPTHLIKTRGQQVTLRCSPKSGHDTVSWYQQALGQGPQFIFQYYEEEERQRGNFPDRFSGHQFPNYSSELNVNALLLGDSALYLCASSLGPPRTAAEQYFGPGTRLTVT.

The gene calls are TRBV28 and TRBJ1-5; D not resolved. Germline V lookup: CDR1 MDHEN, CDR2 SYDVKM. V was clipped by 10 bases and J by 1 base, with 5 bases between them. The CDR3 consists of 11 residues. The CDR3 here is CATRSNQPQHF. CDR3 coding DNA: TGTGCCACCAGGAGCAATCAGCCCCAGCATTTT.